This T cell receptor beta chain comes out of a study of blood T cell repertoires in COVID-19 (dated by TCRdb to 2019 to 2021). General notes on the study: Collaborator samples came from the United States, Italy and Spain and covered acute and convalescent phases of COVID-19. Sample metadata almost always included a de-identified subject ID, COVID-19 status, age in years and sex. The dataset comprised deeply sampled blood TCRbeta repertoires from subjects exposed to, actively infected with, or recovered from COVID-19. The repertoires were made available in a free public database intended to serve as a resource for research on the immune response to SARS-CoV-2. The prospective study material was composed of cDNA or gDNA derived from T cells, B-cell-depleted T cells, or PBMCs. HLA class I and class II types, where available, came from metadata supplied by the sample provider rather than from assay-based typing. Samples came from the ongoing ImmuneRACE study (first 160 participants) plus 1,254 subjects from 6 global collaborators. Overall results and qualifications from the work: How much clinical and demographic metadata was included differed by source and by participant, and the metadata was provided uncurated.

As to this clone: Its antigen is unknown. Nothing much larger sits one base from this clone, and base qualities are not available.

Collaborating institutions collected whole blood in K2EDTA tubes following their own protocols. Collaborator samples were shipped for TCRbeta analysis as frozen whole blood, isolated PBMCs, or DNA extracted from either sample type. The immunoSEQ Assay, a bias-controlled multiplex PCR, was used to amplify TCRbeta CDR3 regions from genomic DNA. On the authors' methods: The number of nucleated cells in each sample was estimated from the amplification of reference gene primers within the assay. To quantify the absolute abundance of each unique TCRbeta CDR3 rearrangement, sequence reads were collapsed and filtered. Productive Simpson clonality was computed per sample as the square root of Simpson's diversity index over productive rearrangements. The table comes from immuneACCESS by way of TCRdb, which keeps in-frame sequences with V and J called. Part of the clones is missing from these tables; in studies checked, under half for an unresolved V gene and the rest for unknown reasons. The V and J calls and the clone size are those of that table, but D and trimming were determined from the DNA. This sample has about 55,000 clones in its table, and approximately 85% of those were observed once. The ten most abundant clones make up roughly 15% of the sample.

In the germline V gene, CDR1 corresponds to MNHEY and CDR2 to SVGAGI. There are 14 amino acids in the CDR3, from cysteine to phenylalanine inclusive. The entry retains the CDR3 DNA only, 42 bases that are in frame from base 1. V and J are trimmed by 6 bases and 7 bases, and the gene matches miss 6 bases of the junction. Sequenced input: peripheral blood. The sequence is built from TRBV6-5 and TRBJ1-4, with 9 bases aligning to TRBD1. The sequence was collected from a human donor in a cohort sampled during active COVID-19. The CDR3 amino acid sequence is: CASRDTGGGEKLFF. In nucleotide form, the sequence is TGTGCCAGCAGGGACACAGGGGGCGGTGAAAAACTGTTTTTT.